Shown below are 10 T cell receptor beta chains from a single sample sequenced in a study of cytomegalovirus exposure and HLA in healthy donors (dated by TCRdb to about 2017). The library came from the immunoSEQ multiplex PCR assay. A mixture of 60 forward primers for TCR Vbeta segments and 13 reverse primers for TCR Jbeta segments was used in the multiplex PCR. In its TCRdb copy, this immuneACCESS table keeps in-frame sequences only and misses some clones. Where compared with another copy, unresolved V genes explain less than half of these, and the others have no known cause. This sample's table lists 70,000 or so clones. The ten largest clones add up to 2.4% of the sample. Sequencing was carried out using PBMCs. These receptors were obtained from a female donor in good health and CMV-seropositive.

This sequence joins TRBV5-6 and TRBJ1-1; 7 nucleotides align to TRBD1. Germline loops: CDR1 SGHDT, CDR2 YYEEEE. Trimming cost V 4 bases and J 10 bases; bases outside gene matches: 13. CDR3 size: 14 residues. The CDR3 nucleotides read TGTGCCAGCAGCGCTGGGACAGCCCCCACGGGAGCTTTCTTT. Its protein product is CASSAGTAPTGAFF.

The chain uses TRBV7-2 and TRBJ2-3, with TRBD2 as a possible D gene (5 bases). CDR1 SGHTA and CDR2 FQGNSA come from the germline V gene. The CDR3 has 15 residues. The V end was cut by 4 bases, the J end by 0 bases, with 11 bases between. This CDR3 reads CASSSDYLSTDTQYF. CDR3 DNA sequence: TGTGCCAGCAGCTCCGACTACCTAAGCACAGATACGCAGTATTTT.

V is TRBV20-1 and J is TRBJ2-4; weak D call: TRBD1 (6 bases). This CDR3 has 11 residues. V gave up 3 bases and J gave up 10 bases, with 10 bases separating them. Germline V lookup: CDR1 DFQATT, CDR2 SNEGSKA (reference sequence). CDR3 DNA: TGCAGTGCTAGCCCTGACAGGATTCAGTACTTC. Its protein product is CSASPDRIQYF.

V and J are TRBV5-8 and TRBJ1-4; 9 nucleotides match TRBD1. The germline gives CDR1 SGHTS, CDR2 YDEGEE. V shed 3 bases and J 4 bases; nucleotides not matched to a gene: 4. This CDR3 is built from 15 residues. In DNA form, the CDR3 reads TGTGCCAGCAGCTGGGGGGACAGGGATAATGAAAAACTGTTTTTT. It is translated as CASSWGDRDNEKLFF.

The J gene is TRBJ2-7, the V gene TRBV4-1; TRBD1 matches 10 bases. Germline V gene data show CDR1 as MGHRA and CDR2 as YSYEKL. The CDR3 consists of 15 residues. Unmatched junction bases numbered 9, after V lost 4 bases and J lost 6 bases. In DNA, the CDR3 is TGCGCCAGCAGCCCTATTGACAGGGGGCCGTTCGAGCAGTACTTC. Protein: CASSPIDRGPFEQYF.

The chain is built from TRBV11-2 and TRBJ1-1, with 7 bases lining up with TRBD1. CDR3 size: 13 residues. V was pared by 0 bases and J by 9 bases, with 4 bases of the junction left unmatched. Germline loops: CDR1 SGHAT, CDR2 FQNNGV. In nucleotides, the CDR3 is TGTGCCAGCAGCTTAGATGGGACAGCTAAAGCTTTCTTT. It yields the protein CASSLDGTAKAFF.

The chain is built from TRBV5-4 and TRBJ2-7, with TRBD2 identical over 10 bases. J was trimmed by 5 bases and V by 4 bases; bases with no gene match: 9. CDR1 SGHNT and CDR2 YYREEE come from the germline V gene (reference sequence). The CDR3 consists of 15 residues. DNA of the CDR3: TGTGCCAGCAGCCTTGATAGCGGGGGGTTCAACGAGCAGTACTTC. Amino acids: CASSLDSGGFNEQYF.

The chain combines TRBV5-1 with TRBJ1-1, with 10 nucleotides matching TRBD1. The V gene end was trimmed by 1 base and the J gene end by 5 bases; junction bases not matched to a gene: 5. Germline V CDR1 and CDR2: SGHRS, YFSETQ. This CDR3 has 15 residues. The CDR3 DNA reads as TGCGCCAGCAGCTTGCGCCCGGACAGGGGGACTGAAGCTTTCTTT. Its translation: CASSLRPDRGTEAFF.

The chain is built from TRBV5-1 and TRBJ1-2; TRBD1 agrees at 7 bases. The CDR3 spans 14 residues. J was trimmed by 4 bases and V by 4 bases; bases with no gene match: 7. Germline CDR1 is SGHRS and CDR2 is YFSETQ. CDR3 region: CASSQGVDLYGYTF. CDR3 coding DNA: TGCGCCAGCAGCCAGGGGGTGGACCTCTATGGCTACACCTTC.

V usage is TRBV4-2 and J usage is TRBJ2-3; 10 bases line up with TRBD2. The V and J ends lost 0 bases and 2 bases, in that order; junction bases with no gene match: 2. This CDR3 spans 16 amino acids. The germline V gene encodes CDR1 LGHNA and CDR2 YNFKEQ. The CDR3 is CASSQEAGGPTDTQYF. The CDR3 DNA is TGTGCCAGCAGCCAAGAAGCGGGGGGGCCCACAGATACGCAGTATTTT.